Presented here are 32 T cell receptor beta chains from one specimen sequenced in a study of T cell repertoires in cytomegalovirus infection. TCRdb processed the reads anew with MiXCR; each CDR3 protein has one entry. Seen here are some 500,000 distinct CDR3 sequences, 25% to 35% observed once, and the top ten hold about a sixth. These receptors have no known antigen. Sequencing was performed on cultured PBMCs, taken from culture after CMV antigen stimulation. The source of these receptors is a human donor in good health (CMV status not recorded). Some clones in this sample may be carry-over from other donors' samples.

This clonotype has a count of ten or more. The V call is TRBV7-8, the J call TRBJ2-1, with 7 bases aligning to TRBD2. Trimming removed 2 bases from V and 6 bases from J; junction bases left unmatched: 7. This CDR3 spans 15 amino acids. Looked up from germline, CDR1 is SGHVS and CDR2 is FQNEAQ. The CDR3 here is CASSLSRGSFNEQFF. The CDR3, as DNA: TGTGCCAGCAGCTTATCCCGCGGGAGTTTCAATGAGCAGTTCTTC.

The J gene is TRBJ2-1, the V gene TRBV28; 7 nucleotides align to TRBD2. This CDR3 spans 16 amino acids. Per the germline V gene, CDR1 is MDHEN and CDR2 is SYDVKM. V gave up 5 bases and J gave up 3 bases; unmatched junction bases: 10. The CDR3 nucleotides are TGTGCCAGCAGTCCCTTGGGGCGGGAGCACTACAATGAGCAGTTCTTC. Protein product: CASSPLGREHYNEQFF.

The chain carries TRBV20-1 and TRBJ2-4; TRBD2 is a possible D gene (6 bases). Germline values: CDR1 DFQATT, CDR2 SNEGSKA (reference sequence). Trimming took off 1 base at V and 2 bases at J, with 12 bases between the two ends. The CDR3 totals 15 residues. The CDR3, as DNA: TGCAGTGCTAGAGGACTAGTCTTGTCCAAAAACATTCAGTACTTC. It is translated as CSARGLVLSKNIQYF.

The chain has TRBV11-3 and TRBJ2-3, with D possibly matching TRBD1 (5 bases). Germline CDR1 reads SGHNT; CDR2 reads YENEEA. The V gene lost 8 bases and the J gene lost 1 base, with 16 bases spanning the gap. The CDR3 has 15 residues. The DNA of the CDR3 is TGTGCCAGCCAGCTCCCCAGGGTGGGCACAGATACGCAGTATTTT. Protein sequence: CASQLPRVGTDTQYF.

CDR3 DNA: TGCAGTGCTAGCACGGGAGCGATCACAGATACGCAGTATTTT. Encoded protein: CSASTGAITDTQYF. The V gene is TRBV20-1, the J gene TRBJ2-3; possibly TRBD2 for D (6 bases). The CDR3 contains 14 residues. Trimming cost V 3 bases and J 2 bases, with 12 bases left between them. Germline values: CDR1 DFQATT, CDR2 SNEGSKA (reference sequence).

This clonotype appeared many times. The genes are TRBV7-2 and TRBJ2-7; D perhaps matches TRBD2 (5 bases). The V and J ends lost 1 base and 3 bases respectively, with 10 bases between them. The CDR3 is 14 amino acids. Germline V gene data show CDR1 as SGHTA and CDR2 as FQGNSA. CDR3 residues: CASSLGGSIYEQYF. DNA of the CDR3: TGTGCCAGCAGCTTAGGTGGGAGTATCTACGAGCAGTACTTC.

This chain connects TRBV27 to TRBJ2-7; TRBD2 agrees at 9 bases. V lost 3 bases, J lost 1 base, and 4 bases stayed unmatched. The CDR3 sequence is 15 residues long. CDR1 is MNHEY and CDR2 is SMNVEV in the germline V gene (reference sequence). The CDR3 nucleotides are TGTGCCAGCAGTTTCCCCCTAGCGGGGTCCTACGAGCAGTACGTC. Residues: CASSFPLAGSYEQYV.

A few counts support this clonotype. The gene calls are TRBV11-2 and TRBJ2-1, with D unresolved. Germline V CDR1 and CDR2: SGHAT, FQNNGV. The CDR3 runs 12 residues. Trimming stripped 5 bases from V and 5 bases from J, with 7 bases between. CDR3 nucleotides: TGTGCCAGCAGCCCCCATGACAATGAGCAGTTCTTC. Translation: CASSPHDNEQFF.

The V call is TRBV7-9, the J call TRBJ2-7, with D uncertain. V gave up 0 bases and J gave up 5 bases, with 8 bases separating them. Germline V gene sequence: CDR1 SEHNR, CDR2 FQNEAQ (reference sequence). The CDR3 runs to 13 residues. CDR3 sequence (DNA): TGTGCCAGCAGCTTAGCCGAGAGGCACGAGCAGTACGTC. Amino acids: CASSLAERHEQYV.

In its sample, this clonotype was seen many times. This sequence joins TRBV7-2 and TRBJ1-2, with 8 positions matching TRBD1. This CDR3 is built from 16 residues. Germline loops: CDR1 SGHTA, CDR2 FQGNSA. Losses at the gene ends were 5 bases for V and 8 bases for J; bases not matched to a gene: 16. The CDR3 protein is CASSQNRGALVRGYTF. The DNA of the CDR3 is TGTGCCAGCAGCCAAAACAGGGGGGCACTGGTGAGAGGCTACACCTTC.

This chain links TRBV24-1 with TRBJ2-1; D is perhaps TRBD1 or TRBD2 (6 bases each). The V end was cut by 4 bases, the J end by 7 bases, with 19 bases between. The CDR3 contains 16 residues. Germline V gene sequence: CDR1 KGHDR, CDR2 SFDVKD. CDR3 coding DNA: TGTGCCACCAGTGACCCACGAGGGGGGCGGGTGAATGAGCAGTTCTTC. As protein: CATSDPRGGRVNEQFF.

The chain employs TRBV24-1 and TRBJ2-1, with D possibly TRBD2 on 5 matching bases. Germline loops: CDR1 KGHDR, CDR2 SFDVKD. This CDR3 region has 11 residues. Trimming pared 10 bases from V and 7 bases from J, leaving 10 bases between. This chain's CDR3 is CATGVRNEQFF. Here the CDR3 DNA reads TGTGCCACGGGAGTGAGAAATGAGCAGTTCTTC.

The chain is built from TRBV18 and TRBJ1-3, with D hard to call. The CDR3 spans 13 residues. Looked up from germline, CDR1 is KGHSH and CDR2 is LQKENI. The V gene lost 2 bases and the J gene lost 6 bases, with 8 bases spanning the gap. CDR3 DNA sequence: TGTGCCAGCTCACCAGGGCAACAAAACACCATATATTTT. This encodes CASSPGQQNTIYF.

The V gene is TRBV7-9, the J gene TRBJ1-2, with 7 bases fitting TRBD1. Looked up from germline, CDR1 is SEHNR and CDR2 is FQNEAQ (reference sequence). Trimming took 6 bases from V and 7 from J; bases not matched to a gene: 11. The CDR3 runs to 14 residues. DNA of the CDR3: TGTGCCAGCAGTCCCCCGGGACAGATATTTGGCTACACCTTC. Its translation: CASSPPGQIFGYTF.

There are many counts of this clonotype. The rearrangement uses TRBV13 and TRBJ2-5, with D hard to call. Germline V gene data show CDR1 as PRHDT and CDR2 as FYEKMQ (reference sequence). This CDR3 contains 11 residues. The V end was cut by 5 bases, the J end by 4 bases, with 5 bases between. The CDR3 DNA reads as TGTGCCAGCAGCGTGCGAGAGACCCAGTACTTC. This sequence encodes CASSVRETQYF.

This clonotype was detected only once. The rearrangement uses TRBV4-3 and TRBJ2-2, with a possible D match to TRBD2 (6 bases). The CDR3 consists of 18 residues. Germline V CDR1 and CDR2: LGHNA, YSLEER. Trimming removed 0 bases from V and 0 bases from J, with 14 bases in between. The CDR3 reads CASSQEGPGRTNTGELFF. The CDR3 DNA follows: TGCGCCAGCAGCCAAGAAGGTCCGGGGAGGACGAACACCGGGGAGCTGTTTTTT.

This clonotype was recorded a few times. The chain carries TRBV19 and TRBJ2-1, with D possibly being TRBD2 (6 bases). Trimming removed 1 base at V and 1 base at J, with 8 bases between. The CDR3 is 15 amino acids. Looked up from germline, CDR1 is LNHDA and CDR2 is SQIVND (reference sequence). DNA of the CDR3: TGTGCCAGTAGTATAGCGGGAGCTTCCTACAATGAGCAGTTCTTC. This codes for CASSIAGASYNEQFF. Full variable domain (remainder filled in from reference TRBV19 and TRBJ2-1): DGGITQSPKYLFRKEGQNVTLSCEQNLNHDAMYWYRQDPGQGLRLIYYSQIVNDFQKGDIAEGYSVSREKKESFPLTVTSAQKNPTAFYLCASSIAGASYNEQFFGPGTRLTVL.

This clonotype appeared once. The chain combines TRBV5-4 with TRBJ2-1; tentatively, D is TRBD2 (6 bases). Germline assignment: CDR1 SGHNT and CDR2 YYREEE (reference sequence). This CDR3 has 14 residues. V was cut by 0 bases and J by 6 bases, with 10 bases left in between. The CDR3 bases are TGTGCCAGCAGCTTGGGACTAGTAGCCAATGAGCAGTTCTTC. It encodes CASSLGLVANEQFF.

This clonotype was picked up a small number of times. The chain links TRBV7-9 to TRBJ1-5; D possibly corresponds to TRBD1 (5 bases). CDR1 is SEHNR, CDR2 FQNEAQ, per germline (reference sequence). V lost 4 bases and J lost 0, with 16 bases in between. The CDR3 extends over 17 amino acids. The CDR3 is CASSSPEGYDSNQPQHF. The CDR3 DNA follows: TGTGCCAGCAGCTCTCCGGAGGGGTATGATAGCAATCAGCCCCAGCATTTT.

The chain's CDR3 is CASSLGGLLYEQYF. CDR3 DNA: TGTGCCAGCAGCTTAGGGGGACTCCTCTACGAGCAGTACTTC. The chain is built from TRBV7-9 and TRBJ2-7; D perhaps matches TRBD2 (6 bases). CDR1 is SEHNR, CDR2 FQNEAQ, per germline (reference sequence). The V end lost 1 base, the J end lost 3 bases, and 10 bases lay between the germline ends. The CDR3 sequence is 14 residues long.

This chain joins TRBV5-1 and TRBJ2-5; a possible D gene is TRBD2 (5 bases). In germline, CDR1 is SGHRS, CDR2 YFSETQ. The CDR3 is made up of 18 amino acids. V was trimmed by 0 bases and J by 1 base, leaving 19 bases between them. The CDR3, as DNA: TGCGCCAGCAGCTTGGGGCTAGTGGGAGTTCGGGCCCAAGAGACCCAGTACTTC. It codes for CASSLGLVGVRAQETQYF.

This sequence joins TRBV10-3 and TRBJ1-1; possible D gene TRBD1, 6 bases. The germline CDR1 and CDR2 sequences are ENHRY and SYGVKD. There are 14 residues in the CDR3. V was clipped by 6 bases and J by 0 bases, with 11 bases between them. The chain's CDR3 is CAIRDSFMNTEAFF. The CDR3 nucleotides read TGTGCCATCAGGGACAGTTTCATGAACACTGAAGCTTTCTTT.

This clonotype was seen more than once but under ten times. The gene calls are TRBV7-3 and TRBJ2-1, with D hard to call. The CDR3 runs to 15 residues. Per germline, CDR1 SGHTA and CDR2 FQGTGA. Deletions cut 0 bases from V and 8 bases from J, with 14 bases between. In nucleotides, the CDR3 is TGTGCCAGCAGCTTAACGAAAAACAGTGTCCATGAGCAGTTCTTC. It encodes CASSLTKNSVHEQFF.

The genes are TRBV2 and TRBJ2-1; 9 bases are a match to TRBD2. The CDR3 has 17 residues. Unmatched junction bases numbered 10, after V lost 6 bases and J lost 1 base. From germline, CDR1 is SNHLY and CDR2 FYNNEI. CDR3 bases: TGTGCCAGCAGGGGAGGGATTAGCGGGAGTTCCTACAATGAGCAGTTCTTC. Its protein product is CASRGGISGSSYNEQFF.

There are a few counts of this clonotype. The CDR3 DNA reads TGTGCCAGTAGTATAGGTCCAGGCGGGTCCTACGAGCAGTACGTC. This sequence encodes CASSIGPGGSYEQYV. The chain recombines TRBV19 with TRBJ2-7, with D possibly being TRBD2 (5 bases). From germline, CDR1 is LNHDA and CDR2 SQIVND (reference sequence). The CDR3 contains 15 residues. Trimming left V 1 base short and J 1 base short, with 11 bases between.

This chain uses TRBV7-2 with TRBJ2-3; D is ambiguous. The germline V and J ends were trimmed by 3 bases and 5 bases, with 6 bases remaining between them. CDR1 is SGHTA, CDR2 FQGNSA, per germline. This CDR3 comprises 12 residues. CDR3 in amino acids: CASSFFGDTQYF. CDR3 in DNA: TGTGCCAGCAGCTTTTTCGGAGATACGCAGTATTTT. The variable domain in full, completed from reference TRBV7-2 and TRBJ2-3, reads GAGVSQSPSNKVTEKGKDVELRCDPISGHTALYWYRQSLGQGLEFLIYFQGNSAPDKSGLPSDRFSAERTGGSVSTLTIQRTQQEDSAVYLCASSFFGDTQYFGPGTRLTVL.

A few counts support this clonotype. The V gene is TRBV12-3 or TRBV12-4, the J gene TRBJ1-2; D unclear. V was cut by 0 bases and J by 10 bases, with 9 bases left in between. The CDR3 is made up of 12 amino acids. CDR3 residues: CASSLARAVYTF. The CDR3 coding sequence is TGTGCCAGCAGTTTAGCGCGGGCAGTCTACACCTTC.

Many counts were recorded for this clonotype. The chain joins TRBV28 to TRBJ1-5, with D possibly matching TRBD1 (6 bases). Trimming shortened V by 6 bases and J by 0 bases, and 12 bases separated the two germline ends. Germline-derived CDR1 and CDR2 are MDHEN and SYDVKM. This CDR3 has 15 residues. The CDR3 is CASSFAGDSNQPQHF. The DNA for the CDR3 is TGTGCCAGCAGCTTCGCAGGGGATAGCAATCAGCCCCAGCATTTT.

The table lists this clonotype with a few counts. CDR3 sequence reads: CASSQYKDRNTEAFF. Written as DNA, the CDR3 is TGCGCCAGCAGCCAATATAAGGACAGGAACACTGAAGCTTTCTTT. This chain links TRBV4-1 with TRBJ1-1, with D maybe TRBD1 (6 bases). Germline-derived CDR1 and CDR2 are MGHRA and YSYEKL. Trimming cost V 2 bases and J 1 base, with 11 bases left between them. This CDR3 contains 15 residues.

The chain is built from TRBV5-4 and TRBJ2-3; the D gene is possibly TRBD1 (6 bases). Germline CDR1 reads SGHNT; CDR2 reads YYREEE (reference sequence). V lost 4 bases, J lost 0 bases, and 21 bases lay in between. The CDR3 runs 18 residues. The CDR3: CASSPRDNRFTSTDTQYF. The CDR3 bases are TGTGCCAGCAGCCCCCGGGACAACCGTTTTACTAGCACAGATACGCAGTATTTT.

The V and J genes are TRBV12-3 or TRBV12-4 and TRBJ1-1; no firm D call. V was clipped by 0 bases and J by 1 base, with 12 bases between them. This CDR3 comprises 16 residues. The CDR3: CASSLAGGVQNTEAFF. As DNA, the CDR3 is TGTGCCAGCAGTTTAGCGGGAGGTGTCCAGAACACTGAAGCTTTCTTT.

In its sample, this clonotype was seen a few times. CDR3 loop: CASGLVPGRSTEAFF. The DNA for the CDR3 is TGTGCTAGTGGTTTGGTACCAGGGAGATCCACTGAAGCTTTCTTT. The chain links TRBV12-5 to TRBJ1-1; TRBD1 might be the D (5 bases). CDR1 is LGHNT and CDR2 is FRNRAP in the germline V gene. The CDR3 runs 15 residues. V was pared by 0 bases and J by 4 bases, with 12 bases between.